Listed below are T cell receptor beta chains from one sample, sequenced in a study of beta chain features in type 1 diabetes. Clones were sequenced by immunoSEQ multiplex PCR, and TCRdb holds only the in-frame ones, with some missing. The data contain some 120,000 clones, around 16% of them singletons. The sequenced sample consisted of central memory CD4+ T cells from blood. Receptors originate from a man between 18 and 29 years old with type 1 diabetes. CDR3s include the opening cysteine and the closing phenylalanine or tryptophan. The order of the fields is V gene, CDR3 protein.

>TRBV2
CASRAGLAGATPEETQYF
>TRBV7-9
CASTKQGAQETQYF
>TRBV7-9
CASSTSGPQETQYF
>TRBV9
CASSRAGTGKETQYF
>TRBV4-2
CASSLAGKNEKLFF
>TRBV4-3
CASSLKGSDTQYF
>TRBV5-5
CASSLYEPDEQYF
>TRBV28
CASSPPDRTGELFF
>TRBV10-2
CASSDYTRDEQFF
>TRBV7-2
CASSPPVVETQYF
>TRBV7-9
CASSSNGNTGELFF
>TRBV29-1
CSVERLGEKLFF
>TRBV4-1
CASSRSPQGARGNQPQHF
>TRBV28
CASREPGQNSYNEQFF
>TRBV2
CASQSGGRGRYF
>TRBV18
CASSRQVSEAFF
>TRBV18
CASSPSSLRSGNTIYF
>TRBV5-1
CASSQGAQPNQETQYF
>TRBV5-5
CASSLASGGQETQYF
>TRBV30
CAWSDGTGGWETQYF
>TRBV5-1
CASSLEGFYTF
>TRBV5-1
CASSPKGSDTEAFF
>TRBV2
CASGTGRQETQYF
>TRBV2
CASTNSGTGPYEQYF
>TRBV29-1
CSVRTTYEQYF
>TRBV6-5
CASSWTGGQAFF
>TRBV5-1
CASRTGQARGNTEAFF
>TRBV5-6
CASSLRVYGYTF
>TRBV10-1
CASSVGGSVTEAFF
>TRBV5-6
CASSSFLTDYEQYF
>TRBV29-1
CSVKQTNEKLFF
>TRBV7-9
CASSLAGTQQAYGYTF
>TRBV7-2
CASSLVGGASETQYF
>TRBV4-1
CASSQDTGSVANEKLFF
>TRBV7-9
CASSLTPGNYGYTF
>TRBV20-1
CSAYALGGYTF
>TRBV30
CAWSRTGELFF
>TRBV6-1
CATQGGANRYNEQFF
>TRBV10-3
CAISPRPDEEQFF
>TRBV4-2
CASSQVTGAGNTIYF
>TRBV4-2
CASSQPFASGVTDTQYF
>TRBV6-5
CASSYSTGTDQKLFF
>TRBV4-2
CASSQLTSGSGDTQYF
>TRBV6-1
CASSEIESRKTQYF
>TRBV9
CASSLFREPGSSPLHF
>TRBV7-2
CASSFTQGANQPQHF
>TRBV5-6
CASSLPGTSGANEQFF
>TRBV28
CASSTGTNYGYTF
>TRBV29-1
CSGGGGFQETQYF
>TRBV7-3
CASSGDTTLRSYTF
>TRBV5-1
CASSLASFGGRGTGELFF
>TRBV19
CASSIGDTQYF
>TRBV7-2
CASSKALGQGQPQHF
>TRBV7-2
CASSLEGNGLYEQYF
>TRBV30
CAWATSGGTYEQYF
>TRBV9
CASSVRVADTQYF
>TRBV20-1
CSARRVLEQYF
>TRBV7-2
CASSRPGSGGRQTQYF
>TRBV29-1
CSVEWLNTEAFF
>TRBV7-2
CASSPPGSEKLFF